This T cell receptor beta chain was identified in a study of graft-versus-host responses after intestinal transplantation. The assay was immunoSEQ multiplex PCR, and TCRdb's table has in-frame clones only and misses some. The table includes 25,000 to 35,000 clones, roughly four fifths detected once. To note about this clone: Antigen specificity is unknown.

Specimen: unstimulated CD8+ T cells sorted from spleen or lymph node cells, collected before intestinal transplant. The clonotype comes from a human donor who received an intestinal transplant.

DNA for the CDR3: TGTGCCAGCAGTCCAGGGCTAATGGCTTTCTTT. This gives the protein CASSPGLMAFF. This rearrangement joins TRBV28 to TRBJ1-1; D perhaps matches TRBD1 (5 bases). V dropped 5 bases and J dropped 11 bases, with 12 bases sitting between them. This CDR3 has 11 amino acids. The germline V gene encodes CDR1 MDHEN and CDR2 SYDVKM.